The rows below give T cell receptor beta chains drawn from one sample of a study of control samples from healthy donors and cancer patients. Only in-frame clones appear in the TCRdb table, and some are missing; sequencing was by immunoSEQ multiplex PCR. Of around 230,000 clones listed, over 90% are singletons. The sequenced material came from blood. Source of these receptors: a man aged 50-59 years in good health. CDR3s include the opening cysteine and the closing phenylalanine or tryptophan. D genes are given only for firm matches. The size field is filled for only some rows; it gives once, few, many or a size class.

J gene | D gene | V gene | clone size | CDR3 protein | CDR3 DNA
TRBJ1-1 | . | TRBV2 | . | CASTEQGPGNTEAFF | TGTGCCAGCACCGAACAGGGCCCCGGGAACACTGAAGCTTTCTTT
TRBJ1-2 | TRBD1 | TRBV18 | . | CASSPDRGPFYGYTF | TGTGCCAGCTCACCGGACAGGGGGCCTTTCTATGGCTACACCTTC
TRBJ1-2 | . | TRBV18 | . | CASSPPAGRSNYGYTF | TGTGCCAGCTCACCTCCGGCGGGACGGAGCAACTATGGCTACACCTTC
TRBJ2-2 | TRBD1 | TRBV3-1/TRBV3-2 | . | CASSLYRDRVGGELFF | TGTGCCAGCAGCCTATACCGGGACAGGGTAGGAGGGGAGCTGTTTTTT
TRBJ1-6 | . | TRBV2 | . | CASSGSHNSPLHF | TGTGCCAGCAGCGGGTCCCATAATTCACCCCTCCACTTT
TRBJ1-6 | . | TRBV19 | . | CASSPLSSYNSPLHF | TGTGCCAGTAGTCCACTGAGCTCCTATAATTCACCCCTCCACTTT
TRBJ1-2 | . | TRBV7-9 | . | CASVVNYGYTF | TGTGCCAGCGTGGTTAACTATGGCTACACCTTC
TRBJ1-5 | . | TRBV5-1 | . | CASSLDSGVNQPQHF | TGCGCCAGCAGCTTGGATTCAGGGGTTAATCAGCCCCAGCATTTT
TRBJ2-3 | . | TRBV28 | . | CASSLRDTQYF | TGTGCCAGCAGTTTAAGAGATACGCAGTATTTT
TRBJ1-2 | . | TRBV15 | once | CATSRDQGGYTF | TGTGCCACCAGCAGAGATCAAGGGGGCTACACCTTC
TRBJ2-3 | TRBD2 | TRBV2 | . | CASSAWTSGGDTQYF | TGTGCCAGCAGTGCGTGGACTAGCGGGGGAGATACGCAGTATTTT
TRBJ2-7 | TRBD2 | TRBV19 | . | CASSFGLAVYEQYF | TGTGCCAGTAGTTTCGGACTAGCGGTCTACGAGCAGTACTTC
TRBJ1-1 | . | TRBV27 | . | CASNLNGRAMNTEAFF | TGTGCCAGCAACCTAAACGGGCGGGCCATGAACACTGAAGCTTTCTTT
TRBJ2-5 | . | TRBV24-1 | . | CATRDSPLGAQYF | TGTGCCACCAGGGACAGCCCATTAGGAGCCCAGTACTTC